These 16 T cell receptor beta chains came from one sample sequenced in a study of beta chain features in type 1 diabetes. Study conclusions and caveats: Across all four CD4+ subsets, people with type 1 diabetes showed modestly shorter TCRB CDR3s.

What these receptors recognize is not known. Since all of the isolated RNA was reverse transcribed, expressed TCRB transcripts were what got sequenced. Using immunoSEQ multiplex PCR, the repertoire was profiled, and TCRdb retains in-frame clones only, with some absent. Among hundreds of thousands of clones, about an eighth were seen once, and the ten largest hold around 0.04%. Material: naive CD4+ T cells from blood. These receptors were obtained from a man younger than 35 with type 1 diabetes.

This clone has a handful of counts. The rearrangement uses TRBV9 and TRBJ2-1, with 9 bases fitting TRBD2. CDR1 is SGDLS, CDR2 YYNGEE, per germline. V shed 3 bases and J 8 bases; nucleotides not matched to a gene: 21. This CDR3 has 19 amino acids. The CDR3 spells CASSGPPTSGFLFRDEQFF. Written as DNA, the CDR3 is TGTGCCAGCAGCGGCCCCCCGACTAGCGGATTCCTTTTTCGGGATGAGCAGTTCTTC.

V usage is TRBV9 and J usage is TRBJ2-3; 8 bases align to TRBD1. In germline, CDR1 is SGDLS, CDR2 YYNGEE. The ends lost 8 bases at V and 3 bases at J; junction bases unmatched: 8. This CDR3 contains 14 residues. DNA for the CDR3: TGTGCCAGTTCCCAGGGGGCTGAAACAGATACGCAGTATTTT. Amino acids: CASSQGAETDTQYF.

V usage is TRBV28 and J usage is TRBJ2-3; D is possibly TRBD2 (6 bases). With 5 bases removed from V and 2 bases from J, the gap between germline ends came to 14 bases. This CDR3 is 15 amino acids long. Germline lookup yields CDR1 MDHEN and CDR2 SYDVKM. The DNA for the CDR3 is TGTGCCAGCAGTATCAGACTAGTTGCCACAGATACGCAGTATTTT. Translated, it gives CASSIRLVATDTQYF.

This clone was recorded a few times. The J gene is TRBJ2-4, the V gene TRBV6-5; D remains unclear. Trimming removed 0 bases at V and 0 bases at J, with 6 bases between. The CDR3 loop spans 15 amino acids. The germline gives CDR1 MNHEY, CDR2 SVGAGI. In DNA, the CDR3 is TGTGCCAGCAGTTACTCCTCGGGAGCCAAAAACATTCAGTACTTC. The encoded protein is CASSYSSGAKNIQYF.

This clone was recorded a few times. V and J are TRBV2 and TRBJ1-2; TRBD1 matches at 8 bases. Trimming at V came to 6 bases and at J to 8 bases, leaving 8 bases not matched to a gene. The CDR3 totals 13 residues. Germline V gene data show CDR1 as SNHLY and CDR2 as FYNNEI. The CDR3 sequence is CASRSGQADGYTF. The DNA for the CDR3 is TGTGCCAGCAGATCGGGACAGGCGGACGGCTACACCTTC.

The chain is built from TRBV30 and TRBJ2-7; TRBD2 matches at 8 bases. The CDR3 contains 14 residues. The junction had 8 bases not matched to a gene; V was cut back by 5 bases and J by 2 bases. The germline CDR1 and CDR2 sequences are GTSNPN and SVGIG (reference sequence). The CDR3 bases are TGTGCCTGGGATCTAGCGGGCGACACCTACGAGCAGTACTTC. As protein: CAWDLAGDTYEQYF.

There are a few counts of this clone. The chain combines TRBV30 with TRBJ2-3; the D call may be TRBD1 or TRBD2 (6 bases each). V lost 0 bases, J lost 5 bases, and 12 bases lay in between. The CDR3 runs to 14 residues. CDR1 is GTSNPN and CDR2 is SVGIG in the germline V gene (reference sequence). CDR3 DNA: TGTGCCTGGAGTGTAGGCGGAGGGGGAGATACGCAGTATTTT. It yields the protein CAWSVGGGGDTQYF.

V and J are TRBV7-6 and TRBJ2-2; 8 bases line up with TRBD2. V dropped 5 bases and J dropped 5; count of bases not matched to a gene: 4. The CDR3 spans 14 residues. The germline V gene has CDR1 SGHVS and CDR2 FNYEAQ. CDR3 nucleotide sequence: TGTGCCAGCAGCATCGCGGGGGGAACCGGGGAGCTGTTTTTT. Residues: CASSIAGGTGELFF. Full variable domain (outside the CDR3, taken from reference TRBV7-6 and TRBJ2-2): GAGVSQSPRYKVTKRGQDVALRCDPISGHVSLYWYRQALGQGPEFLTYFNYEAQQDKSGLPNDRFSAERPEGSISTLTIQRTEQRDSAMYRCASSIAGGTGELFFGEGSRLTVL.

This chain connects TRBV4-3 to TRBJ2-1; TRBD2 agrees at 8 bases. The CDR3 is 18 residues long. V shed 0 bases and J 4 bases; nucleotides not matched to a gene: 11. Germline CDR1 LGHNA, CDR2 YSLEER. The CDR3 here is CASSQEAPGVAGYNEQFF. For the CDR3, the DNA is TGCGCCAGCAGCCAAGAAGCCCCCGGGGTAGCGGGGTACAATGAGCAGTTCTTC.

The V gene is TRBV2, the J gene TRBJ1-1; a possible D gene is TRBD1 (5 bases). The CDR3 is 12 residues long. CDR1 is SNHLY and CDR2 is FYNNEI in the germline V gene. V lost 6 bases, J lost 5 bases, and 10 bases lay in between. The CDR3 DNA is TGTGCCAGCAGGGCAGGGTGGACTGAAGCTTTCTTT. This gives the protein CASRAGWTEAFF.

This clone was counted a few times. The chain has TRBV5-6 and TRBJ1-5; 7 positions match TRBD1. The V gene end was trimmed by 2 bases and the J gene end by 0 bases; junction bases not matched to a gene: 11. The CDR3 loop spans 18 amino acids. Per the germline V gene, CDR1 is SGHDT and CDR2 is YYEEEE. The CDR3 DNA reads TGTGCCAGCAGCTTATTGGGGACAGATCATATTAGCAATCAGCCCCAGCATTTT. Amino acid sequence: CASSLLGTDHISNQPQHF.

V usage is TRBV5-4 and J usage is TRBJ2-1; D is possibly TRBD1 or TRBD2 (5 bases each). The V gene lost 10 bases and the J gene lost 2 bases, with 19 bases spanning the gap. The CDR3 is 15 residues long. Germline CDR1 reads SGHNT; CDR2 reads YYREEE (reference sequence). The CDR3 DNA reads TGTGCCTCTAGGCAATTTGAGGGGACCTACAATGAGCAGTTCTTC. Translated, it gives CASRQFEGTYNEQFF.

This rearrangement joins TRBV5-4 to TRBJ2-7; 8 bases line up with TRBD1. CDR1 SGHNT and CDR2 YYREEE come from the germline V gene (reference sequence). V lost 4 bases, J lost 1 base, and 7 bases stayed unmatched. The CDR3 has 15 amino acids. In DNA, the CDR3 is TGTGCCAGCAGCCATGGGACAGGTGTATCCTACGAGCAGTACTTC. Its translation: CASSHGTGVSYEQYF.

The chain joins TRBV11-3 to TRBJ2-3; no reliable D call. Germline CDR1 SGHNT, CDR2 YENEEA. The CDR3 contains 18 residues. With 3 bases removed from V and 4 bases from J, the gap between germline ends came to 23 bases. Here the CDR3 DNA reads TGTGCCAGCAGCTTCGGGCTTAGGGCAGGCGTCTCAGCAGATACGCAGTATTTT. This sequence encodes CASSFGLRAGVSADTQYF.

This clone was seen a handful of times. J is TRBJ1-1 and V is TRBV19; D may be TRBD1 (6 bases). This CDR3 spans 14 amino acids. The V end was cut by 7 bases, the J end by 0 bases, with 12 bases between. Germline V gene sequence: CDR1 LNHDA, CDR2 SQIVND (reference sequence). CDR3 DNA sequence: TGTGCCAGTATTGACAGGCCCTTGAACACTGAAGCTTTCTTT. This codes for CASIDRPLNTEAFF.

This clone has just a few counts. Mismatch with germline at one junction end may stem from a read error. The chain carries TRBV7-7 and TRBJ2-5; 12 bases agree with TRBD1. This CDR3 contains 16 residues. Germline V gene sequence: CDR1 SSHAT, CDR2 FNYEAQ (reference sequence). In DNA form, the CDR3 reads TGTGCTAGCAGCCCAGGGACAGGGGGCTCAAGGGAGACCCAGTACTTC. This translates into CASSPGTGGSRETQYF.